The 21 T cell receptor beta chains given below trace back to one sample, sequenced in a study of shared clonotypes between healthy human individuals. The assay was immunoSEQ multiplex PCR, and TCRdb's table has in-frame clones only and misses some. In the table there are 2,500,000 or so clones, 92% of which are singletons. Sequenced material: naive CD4+ T cells from PBMCs. Subset reported: CD45RA+ positively selected. These receptors all come from a man younger than 35 in good health. Some clones in this sample may be carry-over from other donors' samples.

The chain recombines TRBV30 with TRBJ1-3; D gene unclear. The V and J ends lost 5 bases and 0 bases respectively, with 11 bases between them. CDR1 is GTSNPN and CDR2 is SVGIG in the germline V gene (reference sequence). There are 14 residues in the CDR3. The chain's CDR3 is CAWWRGGSGNTIYF. CDR3 nucleotide sequence: TGTGCCTGGTGGCGAGGCGGCTCTGGAAACACCATATATTTT. The full variable domain, with the rest looked up from reference TRBV30 and TRBJ1-3, is SQTIHQWPATLVQPVGSPLSLECTVEGTSNPNLYWYRQAAGRGLQLLFYSVGIGQISSEVPQNLSASRPQDRQFILSSKKLLLSDSGFYLCAWWRGGSGNTIYFGEGSWLTVV.

The chain combines TRBV7-3 with TRBJ1-2; D not resolved. The V gene lost 6 bases and the J gene lost 2 bases, with 13 bases spanning the gap. The germline V gene has CDR1 SGHTA and CDR2 FQGTGA. The CDR3 has 14 amino acids. The CDR3 sequence is CASSQGSLNYGYTF. In nucleotides, the CDR3 is TGTGCCAGCAGTCAAGGGAGTTTAAACTATGGCTACACCTTC.

This chain links TRBV9 with TRBJ2-1; D possibly corresponds to TRBD1 (5 bases). The germline V gene has CDR1 SGDLS and CDR2 YYNGEE. Between the trimmed V and J ends, which lost 3 bases and 6 bases, there was a span of 19 bases. The CDR3 has 16 residues. The CDR3 DNA follows: TGTGCCAGCAGCGGCCCCCGGGCAGGGTCCGTCAATGAGCAGTTCTTC. Residues: CASSGPRAGSVNEQFF.

The gene calls are TRBV7-2 and TRBJ1-3; 7 bases are a match to TRBD1. The CDR3 has 15 residues. Per the germline V gene, CDR1 is SGHTA and CDR2 is FQGNSA. V lost 7 bases, J lost 5 bases, and 11 bases stayed unmatched. Here the CDR3 reads CASKKDGTVRNTIYF. CDR3 DNA: TGTGCCAGCAAGAAAGACGGGACAGTGAGAAACACCATATATTTT. Drawing the rest from reference TRBV7-2 and TRBJ1-3, the complete variable domain is GAGVSQSPSNKVTEKGKDVELRCDPISGHTALYWYRQSLGQGLEFLIYFQGNSAPDKSGLPSDRFSAERTGGSVSTLTIQRTQQEDSAVYLCASKKDGTVRNTIYFGEGSWLTVV.

The chain joins TRBV6-5 to TRBJ1-4; 11 nucleotides align to TRBD1. CDR1 and CDR2 (germline): MNHEY, SVGAGI. The V segment lost 6 bases and the J segment 7 bases; nucleotides outside the gene matches: 7. This CDR3 has 15 residues. The CDR3 region has the DNA TGTGCCAGCAGCGGACAGGGGGCGCGGGTTGAAAAACTGTTTTTT. It is translated as CASSGQGARVEKLFF.

The chain uses TRBV6-1 and TRBJ2-7; 7 nucleotides agree with TRBD2. The CDR3 covers 16 residues. V gave up 3 bases and J gave up 4 bases; unmatched junction bases: 12. The germline CDR1 and CDR2 sequences are MNHNS and SASEGT. CDR3 in amino acids: CASSDHGGGQSYEQYF. For the CDR3, the DNA is TGTGCCAGCAGTGACCACGGGGGAGGGCAATCGTACGAGCAGTACTTC.

The chain carries TRBV4-2 and TRBJ1-3, with a possible D match to TRBD1 (6 bases). CDR3 length: 16 residues. The V and J ends lost 3 bases and 1 base respectively, with 13 bases between them. The germline gives CDR1 LGHNA, CDR2 YNFKEQ. The CDR3 sequence is CASSQVNRASGNTIYF. The CDR3 region has the DNA TGTGCCAGCAGCCAGGTAAACAGGGCATCTGGAAACACCATATATTTT.

The gene calls are TRBV5-4 and TRBJ1-1, with D perhaps TRBD1 (6 bases). Per the germline V gene, CDR1 is SGHNT and CDR2 is YYREEE (reference sequence). The V and J ends lost 2 bases and 1 base respectively, with 18 bases between them. The length of the CDR3 is 17 residues. CDR3 in amino acids: CASSFNLGQTGNTEAFF. DNA of the CDR3: TGTGCCAGCAGCTTTAACCTAGGACAGACTGGGAACACTGAAGCTTTCTTT.

V is TRBV4-3 and J is TRBJ2-2, with D tentatively TRBD2 (6 bases). CDR1 is LGHNA, CDR2 YSLEER, per germline. Trimming shortened V by 0 bases and J by 6 bases, and 17 bases separated the two germline ends. The CDR3 extends over 17 amino acids. This CDR3 is CASSQELASLSAGELFF. The CDR3 nucleotides are TGCGCCAGCAGCCAAGAACTAGCCAGCTTAAGTGCCGGGGAGCTGTTTTTT.

The chain has TRBV30 and TRBJ1-2; perhaps TRBD1 as D (5 bases). V was clipped by 2 bases and J by 4 bases, with 11 bases between them. The length of the CDR3 is 13 residues. From germline, CDR1 is GTSNPN and CDR2 SVGIG (reference sequence). The CDR3 spells CAWSHTGGYGYTF. The DNA for the CDR3 is TGTGCCTGGAGTCACACGGGGGGCTATGGCTACACCTTC.

The chain joins TRBV5-1 to TRBJ2-2; weak D call: TRBD1 (5 bases). V lost 4 bases and J lost 0, with 22 bases in between. Germline assignment: CDR1 SGHRS and CDR2 YFSETQ. The CDR3 contains 19 residues. CDR3 DNA: TGCGCCAGCAGCGGACCCCAGGGTCTTAAGGCCTCGAACACCGGGGAGCTGTTTTTT. It is translated as CASSGPQGLKASNTGELFF.

The rearrangement uses TRBV5-1 and TRBJ2-7, with TRBD2 matching 10 bases. The V gene's germline CDR1 is SGHRS and CDR2 YFSETQ. The CDR3 loop spans 15 amino acids. Trimming at V came to 2 bases and at J to 3 bases, leaving 5 bases not matched to a gene. CDR3 in DNA: TGCGCCAGCAGCTTTGGACTAGCGGCCCACTACGAGCAGTACTTC. Amino acid sequence: CASSFGLAAHYEQYF. The variable domain in full, completed from reference TRBV5-1 and TRBJ2-7, reads KAGVTQTPRYLIKTRGQQVTLSCSPISGHRSVSWYQQTPGQGLQFLFEYFSETQRNKGNFPGRFSGRQFSNSRSEMNVSTLELGDSALYLCASSFGLAAHYEQYFGPGTRLTVT.

The V gene is TRBV7-9, the J gene TRBJ2-5, with D unclear. The germline V gene encodes CDR1 SEHNR and CDR2 FQNEAQ (reference sequence). The CDR3 extends over 14 amino acids. V gave up 1 base and J gave up 7 bases, with 13 bases separating them. Here the CDR3 DNA reads TGTGCCAGCAGCTTAGGGACCCTGGCTGGGACCCAGTACTTC. Translating it yields CASSLGTLAGTQYF.

The chain links TRBV5-1 to TRBJ2-7; D is perhaps TRBD1 or TRBD2 (7 bases each). This CDR3 spans 15 amino acids. V dropped 2 bases and J dropped 5 bases, with 17 bases sitting between them. Germline loops: CDR1 SGHRS, CDR2 YFSETQ. CDR3 loop: CASSFPTGRANEQYF. The CDR3 DNA is TGCGCCAGCAGCTTCCCGACAGGGAGGGCGAACGAGCAGTACTTC. Full variable domain (rest looked up from reference TRBV5-1 and TRBJ2-7): KAGVTQTPRYLIKTRGQQVTLSCSPISGHRSVSWYQQTPGQGLQFLFEYFSETQRNKGNFPGRFSGRQFSNSRSEMNVSTLELGDSALYLCASSFPTGRANEQYFGPGTRLTVT.

This clone was counted between two and nine times. The rearrangement links TRBV7-2 to TRBJ1-4; D unresolved. V was trimmed by 5 bases and J by 4 bases, leaving 11 bases between them. The CDR3 length is 14 residues. CDR1 SGHTA and CDR2 FQGNSA come from the germline V gene. The CDR3 nucleotides read TGTGCCAGCAGCAAGTCTTATGGTAATGAAAAACTGTTTTTT. Translated: CASSKSYGNEKLFF. The variable domain in full, with the rest retrieved from reference TRBV7-2 and TRBJ1-4, is GAGVSQSPSNKVTEKGKDVELRCDPISGHTALYWYRQSLGQGLEFLIYFQGNSAPDKSGLPSDRFSAERTGGSVSTLTIQRTQQEDSAVYLCASSKSYGNEKLFFGSGTQLSVL.

CDR3 sequence (DNA): TGTGCCAGCAGTCCCACTATTGGGGGCCCTCTCAGCGAGCAGTACTTC. Protein: CASSPTIGGPLSEQYF. The rearrangement links TRBV27 to TRBJ2-7, with a tentative D call TRBD1 (6 bases). The CDR3 is made up of 16 amino acids. From germline, CDR1 is MNHEY and CDR2 SMNVEV (reference sequence). Deletions cut 5 bases from V and 6 bases from J, with 23 bases between.

The chain carries TRBV6-5 and TRBJ2-7; 7 bases agree with TRBD1. Germline values: CDR1 MNHEY, CDR2 SVGAGI. The J segment lost 0 bases and the V segment lost 8 bases, leaving 10 bases of the junction unmatched. This CDR3 is built from 15 residues. The CDR3 nucleotides read TGTGCCAGCCGACCTAGGGGGCCCTACTCCTACGAGCAGTACTTC. As protein: CASRPRGPYSYEQYF.

The chain couples TRBV11-2 to TRBJ1-2, with 8 bases matching TRBD1. Unmatched junction bases numbered 9, after V lost 4 bases and J lost 5 bases. The V gene's germline CDR1 is SGHAT and CDR2 FQNNGV. This CDR3 spans 15 amino acids. CDR3 in DNA: TGTGCCAGCAGCTCGCTCCGGGACAGGAGTTATGGCTACACCTTC. Translation: CASSSLRDRSYGYTF.

This clone was picked up a small number of times. The chain joins TRBV30 to TRBJ1-1, with D unclear. Germline CDR1 is GTSNPN and CDR2 is SVGIG (reference sequence). V dropped 7 bases and J dropped 5 bases, with 11 bases sitting between them. This CDR3 has 11 amino acids. The CDR3 spells CASLRRTEAFF. The CDR3 bases are TGTGCCTCCCTCCGGAGGACTGAAGCTTTCTTT.

J is TRBJ2-7 and V is TRBV11-2, with D perhaps TRBD1 (6 bases). This CDR3 contains 14 residues. Trimming cost V 6 bases and J 0 bases, with 12 bases left between them. Per germline, CDR1 SGHAT and CDR2 FQNNGV. CDR3: CASRNTGNSYEQYF. In DNA form, the CDR3 reads TGTGCCAGCAGGAATACAGGGAACTCCTACGAGCAGTACTTC.

The V call is TRBV20-1, the J call TRBJ1-4, with D unresolved. V was shortened by 3 bases and J by 8 bases, with 7 bases between the two germline ends. Germline loops: CDR1 DFQATT, CDR2 SNEGSKA (reference sequence). The CDR3 contains 11 residues. As DNA, the CDR3 is TGCAGTGCTAGTGGTGGCGAAAAACTGTTTTTT. Translating gives CSASGGEKLFF.